The present T cell receptor (beta chain) was sequenced within a study of blood T cells in healthy people across ages (dated by TCRdb to between 2015 and 2017). Context from the whole study: In model experiments, template switching captured about one uniquely barcoded TCR beta cDNA molecule for every two T cells. Donors of different ages were randomly distributed across sequencing lanes to avoid experimental bias. Using the same blood draw, the study looked at two additional independent replicas of 1 million unique cDNA reads for two donors, one aged 18 to 30 and the other aged 80 or older. Donors were grouped into four age groups: young (average 16 years), middle-aged (39), aged (roughly 62) and long-lived (over 80). To track age-related changes in TCR beta repertoire diversity, the study relied on deep sequencing normalized with unique cDNA molecular identifiers. General findings and caveats noted by the study authors: The percentage of naive T cells measured by flow cytometry correlated strongly with observed TCR beta diversity. Conclusive comparison of naive and antigen-experienced compartments was prevented by the profiling of bulk unsorted PBMCs. Compared with the aged group, the long-lived group had more naive CD4+ T cells, fewer expanded clones and increased TCR diversity, suggesting age selection. As age increased, observed TCR beta diversity per million T cells dropped in a roughly linear way, and a significant reduction was already evident by age roughly 40. Estimates of total diversity based on one million sequenced T cells were considered lower bounds and underestimates. The CMV infection status of donors was not known, potentially confounding age-related changes in expanded clonotypes.

The donors were around 39 Caucasian individuals from Russia, aged roughly 6 to 100 years, who were systemically healthy. Roughly 9 milliliters of peripheral blood were drawn from each donor into EDTA-treated Vacutainer tubes. PBMCs were isolated by Ficoll-Paque density-gradient centrifugation, with at least 6.5 million obtained per sample. Trizol reagent was used to extract total RNA from PBMCs, with at least 6 micrograms per sample. For every donor, an aliquot of PBMCs went through flow cytometry to measure the percentages of naive CD45RAhigh/CD27high T cells. V loses 0 bases of germline sequence and J loses 1 base, and the interval between the two ends is 6 bases. CDR1 and CDR2 were assigned from the germline V gene as LGHNA and YSLEER. Counted from cysteine to phenylalanine, this CDR3 has 14 amino acids. The DNA shown is the 42-base CDR3, in frame from base 1. The receptor library was made with 5' RACE. TCRdb lists the instrument as Illumina HiSeq 2500. A second PCR of roughly 7 to 12 cycles was run with a J-beta primer mix and a sample-barcoded 5' primer. Each TCR beta cDNA molecule received a unique molecular identifier from a template-switch 5' adaptor carrying 12 random nucleotides. Each sample yielded at least 2.5 million CDR3-containing paired-end reads. The Mint cDNA synthesis kit, primed by a TRBC-specific oligonucleotide, was used to synthesize first-strand cDNA from all RNA. After uracil-DNA glycosylase treatment, a first 18-cycle PCR used universal primers M1SS and BC2_uni_R on all cDNA. The source study handled its data this way. Normalization of each sample was performed by random selection of 1 million high-quality reads, each carrying a distinct molecular identifier. Instead of being binned into consensus sequences, reads with shared molecular identifiers were discarded. MiTCR, with a Q25 quality threshold and the strictest error-elimination algorithm, was used for CDR3 identification, clonotype clustering and error correction. A nonparametric unseen species model with Euler transformation was used to estimate lower-bound total TCR beta diversity. Clones were called with MiXCR by TCRdb after fastp trimmed the public reads at Q25, and only in-frame beta chains were retained. Entries that share a CDR3 protein sequence are merged under the most common genes and DNA. The V and J calls and clone size are TCRdb's, not the authors'. The sample table lists about 730,000 distinct CDR3 sequences, roughly two fifths of them with a count of one. Around a fifth of the sample is taken by the ten largest.

This clonotype was seen only a few times. No cognate antigen has been identified for it. Base quality data are lacking; no much larger clone is found one base away. The sequence links TRBV4-3 to TRBJ1-1; no D segment can be confidently identified. Sequencing was performed on blood. This clonotype originated in a woman between 55 and 75 years old in good health. CDR3 sequence: CASSQDWKNTEAFF. In nucleotide form, the sequence is TGCGCCAGCAGCCAAGATTGGAAGAACACTGAAGCTTTCTTT.